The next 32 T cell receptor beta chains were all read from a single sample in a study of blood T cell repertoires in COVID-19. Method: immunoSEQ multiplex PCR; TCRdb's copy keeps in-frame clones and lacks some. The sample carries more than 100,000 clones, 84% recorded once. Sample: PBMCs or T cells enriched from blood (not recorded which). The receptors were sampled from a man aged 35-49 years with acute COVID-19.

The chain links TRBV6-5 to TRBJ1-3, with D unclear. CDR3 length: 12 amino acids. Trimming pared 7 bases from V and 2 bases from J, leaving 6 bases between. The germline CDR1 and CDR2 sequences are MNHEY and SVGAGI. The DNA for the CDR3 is TGTGCCAGCATGGGCCCTGGAAACACCATATATTTT. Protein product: CASMGPGNTIYF.

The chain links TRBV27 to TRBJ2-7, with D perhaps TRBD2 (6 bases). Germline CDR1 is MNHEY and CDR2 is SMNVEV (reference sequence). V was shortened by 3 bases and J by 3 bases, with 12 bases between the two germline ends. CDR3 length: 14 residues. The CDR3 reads CASSLDQGGYEQYF. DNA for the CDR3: TGTGCCAGCAGTTTGGATCAGGGAGGCTACGAGCAGTACTTC.

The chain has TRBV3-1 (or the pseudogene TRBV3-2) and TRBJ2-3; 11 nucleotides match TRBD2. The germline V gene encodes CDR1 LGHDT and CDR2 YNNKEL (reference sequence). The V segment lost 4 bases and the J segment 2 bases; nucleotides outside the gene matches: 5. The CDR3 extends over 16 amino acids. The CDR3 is CASSPGLAVVTDTQYF. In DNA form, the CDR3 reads TGTGCCAGCAGCCCGGGACTAGCGGTGGTCACAGATACGCAGTATTTT.

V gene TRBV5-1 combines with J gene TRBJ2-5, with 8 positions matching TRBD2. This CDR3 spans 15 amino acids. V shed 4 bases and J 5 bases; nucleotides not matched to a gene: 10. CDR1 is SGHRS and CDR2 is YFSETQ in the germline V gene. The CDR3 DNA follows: TGCGCCAGCAGCGGGGGGCAGCGGGGGCCGGAGACCCAGTACTTC. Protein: CASSGGQRGPETQYF.

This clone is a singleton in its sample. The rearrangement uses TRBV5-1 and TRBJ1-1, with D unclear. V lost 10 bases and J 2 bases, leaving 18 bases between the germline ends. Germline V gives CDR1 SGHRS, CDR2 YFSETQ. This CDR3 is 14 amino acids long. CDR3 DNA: TGCGCCTCTCAAGAGGGCTTGGGTAACACTGAAGCTTTCTTT. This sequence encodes CASQEGLGNTEAFF.

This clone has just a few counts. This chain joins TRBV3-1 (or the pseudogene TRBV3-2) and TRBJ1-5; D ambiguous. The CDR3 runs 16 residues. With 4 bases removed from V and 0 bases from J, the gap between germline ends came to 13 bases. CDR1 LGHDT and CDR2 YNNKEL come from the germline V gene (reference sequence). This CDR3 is CASSPGRDYSNQPQHF. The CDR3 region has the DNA TGTGCCAGCAGCCCGGGGAGGGATTATAGCAATCAGCCCCAGCATTTT.

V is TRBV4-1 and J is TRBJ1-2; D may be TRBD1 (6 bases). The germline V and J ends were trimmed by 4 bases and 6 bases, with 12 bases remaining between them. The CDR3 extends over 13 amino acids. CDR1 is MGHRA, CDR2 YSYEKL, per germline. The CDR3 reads CASSLQGVDGYTF. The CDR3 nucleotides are TGCGCCAGCAGCCTACAGGGTGTTGATGGCTACACCTTC.

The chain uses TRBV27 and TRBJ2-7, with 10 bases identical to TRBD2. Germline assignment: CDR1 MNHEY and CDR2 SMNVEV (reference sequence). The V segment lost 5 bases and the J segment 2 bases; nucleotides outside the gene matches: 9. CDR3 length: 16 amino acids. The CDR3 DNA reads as TGTGCCAGCAGTCGTATAGGACTAGCGGAGACCTACGAGCAGTACTTC. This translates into CASSRIGLAETYEQYF.

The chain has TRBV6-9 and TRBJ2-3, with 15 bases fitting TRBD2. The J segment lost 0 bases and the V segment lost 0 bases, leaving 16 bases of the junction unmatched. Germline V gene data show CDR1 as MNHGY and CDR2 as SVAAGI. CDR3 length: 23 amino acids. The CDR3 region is CASSYSWGLAGGCGSPSTDTQYF. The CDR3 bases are TGTGCCAGCAGTTATTCGTGGGGACTAGCGGGAGGTTGCGGTTCACCTAGCACAGATACGCAGTATTTT.

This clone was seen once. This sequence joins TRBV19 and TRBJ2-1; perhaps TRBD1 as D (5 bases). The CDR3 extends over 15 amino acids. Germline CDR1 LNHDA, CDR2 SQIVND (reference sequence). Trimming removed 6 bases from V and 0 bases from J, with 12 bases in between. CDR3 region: CASRRGTGSYNEQFF. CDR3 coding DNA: TGTGCCAGTAGAAGGGGAACTGGCTCCTACAATGAGCAGTTCTTC.

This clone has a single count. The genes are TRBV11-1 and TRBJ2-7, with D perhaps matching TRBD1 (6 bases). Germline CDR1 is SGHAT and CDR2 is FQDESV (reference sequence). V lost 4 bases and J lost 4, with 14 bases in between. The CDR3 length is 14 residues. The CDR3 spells CASSSQGTRYEQYF. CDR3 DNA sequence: TGTGCCAGCAGCTCCCAGGGGACACGGTACGAGCAGTACTTC.

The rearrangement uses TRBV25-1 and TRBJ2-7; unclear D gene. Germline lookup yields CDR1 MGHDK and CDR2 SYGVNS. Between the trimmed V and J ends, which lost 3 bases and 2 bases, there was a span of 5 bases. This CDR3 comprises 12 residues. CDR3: CASSDRTYEQYF. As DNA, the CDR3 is TGTGCCAGCAGTGACAGAACCTACGAGCAGTACTTC.

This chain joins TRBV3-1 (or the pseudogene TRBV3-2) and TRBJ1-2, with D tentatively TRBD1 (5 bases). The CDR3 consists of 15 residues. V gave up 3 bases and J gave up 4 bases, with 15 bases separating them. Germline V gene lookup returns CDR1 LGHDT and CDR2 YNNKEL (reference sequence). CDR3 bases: TGTGCCAGCAGCCACCCCCAGGGTAGGAGCTATGGCTACACCTTC. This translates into CASSHPQGRSYGYTF.

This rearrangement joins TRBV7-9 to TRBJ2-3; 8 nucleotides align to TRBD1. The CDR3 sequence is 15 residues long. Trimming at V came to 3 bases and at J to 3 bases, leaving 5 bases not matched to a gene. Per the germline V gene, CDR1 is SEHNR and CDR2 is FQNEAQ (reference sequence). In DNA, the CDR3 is TGTGCCAGCAGCTTCGGACAGGGTGGGACAGATACGCAGTATTTT. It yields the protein CASSFGQGGTDTQYF.

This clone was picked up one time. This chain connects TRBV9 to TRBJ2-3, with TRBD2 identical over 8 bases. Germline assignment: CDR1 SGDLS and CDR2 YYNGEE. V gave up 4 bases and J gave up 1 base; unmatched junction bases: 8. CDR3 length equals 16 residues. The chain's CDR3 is CASSPPGSGGTDTQYF. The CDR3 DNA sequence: TGTGCCAGCAGCCCCCCGGGTAGCGGGGGCACAGATACGCAGTATTTT.

CDR3 sequence reads: CASSQDRAGVRETQYF. The CDR3 DNA sequence: TGTGCCAGCAGCCAAGATCGAGCAGGGGTAAGGGAGACCCAGTACTTC. The V and J genes are TRBV3-1 (or the pseudogene TRBV3-2) and TRBJ2-5; D may be TRBD1 (6 bases). The V end was cut by 0 bases, the J end by 5 bases, with 16 bases between. This CDR3 contains 16 residues. CDR1 is LGHDT, CDR2 YNNKEL, per germline (reference sequence).

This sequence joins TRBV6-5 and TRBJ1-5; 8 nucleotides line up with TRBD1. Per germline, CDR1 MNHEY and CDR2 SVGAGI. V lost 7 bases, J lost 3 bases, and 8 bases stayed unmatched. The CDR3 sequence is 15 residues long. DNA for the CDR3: TGTGCCAGCATAGAATCAGGGGGCTTCAATCAGCCCCAGCATTTT. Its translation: CASIESGGFNQPQHF.

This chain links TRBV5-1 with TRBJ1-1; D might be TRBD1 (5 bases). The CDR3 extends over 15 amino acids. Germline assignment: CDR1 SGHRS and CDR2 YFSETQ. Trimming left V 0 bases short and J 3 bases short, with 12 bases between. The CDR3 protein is CASSLVSRVDTEAFF. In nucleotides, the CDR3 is TGCGCCAGCAGCTTGGTTTCCAGGGTTGACACTGAAGCTTTCTTT.

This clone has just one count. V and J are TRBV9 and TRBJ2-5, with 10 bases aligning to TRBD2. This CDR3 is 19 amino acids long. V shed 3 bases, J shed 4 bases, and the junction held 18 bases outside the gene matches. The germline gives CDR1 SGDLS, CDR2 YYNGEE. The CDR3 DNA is TGTGCCAGCAGCGAGTCCCTTACTATCCCTAGCGGGGGCCGAGAGACCCAGTACTTC. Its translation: CASSESLTIPSGGRETQYF.

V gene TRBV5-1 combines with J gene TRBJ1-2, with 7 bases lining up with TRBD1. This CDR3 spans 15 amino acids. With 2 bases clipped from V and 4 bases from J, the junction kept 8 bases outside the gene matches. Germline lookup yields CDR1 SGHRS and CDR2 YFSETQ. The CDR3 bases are TGCGCCAGCAGCTTATCAGTTGCAGGGGGCTATGGCTACACCTTC. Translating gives CASSLSVAGGYGYTF.

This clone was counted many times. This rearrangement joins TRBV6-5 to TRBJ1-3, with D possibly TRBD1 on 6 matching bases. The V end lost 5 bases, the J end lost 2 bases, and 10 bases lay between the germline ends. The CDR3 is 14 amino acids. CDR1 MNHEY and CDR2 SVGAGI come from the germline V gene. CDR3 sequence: CASSQQGTGNTIYF. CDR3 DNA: TGTGCCAGCAGTCAACAGGGAACTGGAAACACCATATATTTT.

The CDR3 DNA sequence: TGCGCCAGCAGCTTGGAAAGCGGACAGCCCCAGCATTTT. This sequence encodes CASSLESGQPQHF. The chain employs TRBV5-1 and TRBJ1-5; D remains unclear. The germline CDR1 and CDR2 sequences are SGHRS and YFSETQ. The V end was cut by 0 bases, the J end by 7 bases, with 8 bases between. There are 13 residues in the CDR3.

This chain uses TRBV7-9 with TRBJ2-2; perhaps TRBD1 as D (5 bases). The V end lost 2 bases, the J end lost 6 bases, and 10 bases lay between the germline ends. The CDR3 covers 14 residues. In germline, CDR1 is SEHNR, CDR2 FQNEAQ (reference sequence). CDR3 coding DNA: TGTGCCAGCAGCTTAAGGGGATCCGCCGGGGAGCTGTTTTTT. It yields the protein CASSLRGSAGELFF.

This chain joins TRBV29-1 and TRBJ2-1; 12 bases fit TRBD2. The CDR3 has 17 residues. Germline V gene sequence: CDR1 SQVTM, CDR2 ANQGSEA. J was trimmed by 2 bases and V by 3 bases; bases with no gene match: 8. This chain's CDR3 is CSVEGLAGGLTYNEQFF. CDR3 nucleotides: TGCAGCGTTGAGGGTCTAGCGGGGGGGTTAACCTACAATGAGCAGTTCTTC.

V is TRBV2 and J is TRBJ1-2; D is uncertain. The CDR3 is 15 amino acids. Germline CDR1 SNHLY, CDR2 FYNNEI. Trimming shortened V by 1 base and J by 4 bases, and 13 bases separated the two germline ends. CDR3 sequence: CASSEGPRDGYGYTF. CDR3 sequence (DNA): TGTGCCAGCAGTGAAGGACCGAGGGATGGCTATGGCTACACCTTC.

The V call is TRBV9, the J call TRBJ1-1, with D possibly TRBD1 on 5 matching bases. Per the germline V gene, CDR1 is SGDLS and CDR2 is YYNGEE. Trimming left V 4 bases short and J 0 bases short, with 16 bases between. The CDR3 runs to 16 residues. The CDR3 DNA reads TGTGCCAGCAGCCCTGTCGGCCGGGGGGTGAACACTGAAGCTTTCTTT. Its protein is CASSPVGRGVNTEAFF.

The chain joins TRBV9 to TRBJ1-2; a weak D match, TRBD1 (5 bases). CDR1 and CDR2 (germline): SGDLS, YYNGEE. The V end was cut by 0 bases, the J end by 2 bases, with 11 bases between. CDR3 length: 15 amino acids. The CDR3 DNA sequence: TGTGCCAGCAGCGTAGATGGGGGGACCAACTATGGCTACACCTTC. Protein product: CASSVDGGTNYGYTF.

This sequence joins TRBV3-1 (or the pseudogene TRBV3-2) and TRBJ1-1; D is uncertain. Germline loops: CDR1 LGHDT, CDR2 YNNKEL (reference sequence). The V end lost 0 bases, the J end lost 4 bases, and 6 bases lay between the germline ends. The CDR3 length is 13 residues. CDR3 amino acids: CASSQDSFTEAFF. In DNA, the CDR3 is TGTGCCAGCAGCCAAGACAGTTTCACTGAAGCTTTCTTT.

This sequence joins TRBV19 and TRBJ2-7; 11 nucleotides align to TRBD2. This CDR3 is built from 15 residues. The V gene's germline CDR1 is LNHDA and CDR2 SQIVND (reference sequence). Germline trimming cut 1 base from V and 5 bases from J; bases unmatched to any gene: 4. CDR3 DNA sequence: TGTGCCAGTAGTATAGGGCTAGCGGGAGGTGACGAGCAGTACTTC. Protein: CASSIGLAGGDEQYF.

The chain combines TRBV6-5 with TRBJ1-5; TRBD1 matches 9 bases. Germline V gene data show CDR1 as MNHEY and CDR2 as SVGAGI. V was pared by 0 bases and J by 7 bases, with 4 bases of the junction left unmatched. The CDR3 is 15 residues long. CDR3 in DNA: TGTGCCAGCAGTTACTCGGGGACAGGGAAACAGCCCCAGCATTTT. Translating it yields CASSYSGTGKQPQHF.

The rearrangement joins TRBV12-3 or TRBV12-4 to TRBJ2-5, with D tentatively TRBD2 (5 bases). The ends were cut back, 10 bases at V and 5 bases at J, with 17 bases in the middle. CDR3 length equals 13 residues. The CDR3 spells CANPKPRVETQYF. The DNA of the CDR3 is TGTGCCAACCCTAAGCCGAGGGTGGAGACCCAGTACTTC.

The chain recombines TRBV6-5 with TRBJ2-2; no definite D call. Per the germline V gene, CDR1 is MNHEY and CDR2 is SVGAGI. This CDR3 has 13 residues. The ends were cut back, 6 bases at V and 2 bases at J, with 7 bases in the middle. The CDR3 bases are TGTGCCAGCAGCCGTTCTAACACCGGGGAGCTGTTTTTT. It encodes CASSRSNTGELFF.